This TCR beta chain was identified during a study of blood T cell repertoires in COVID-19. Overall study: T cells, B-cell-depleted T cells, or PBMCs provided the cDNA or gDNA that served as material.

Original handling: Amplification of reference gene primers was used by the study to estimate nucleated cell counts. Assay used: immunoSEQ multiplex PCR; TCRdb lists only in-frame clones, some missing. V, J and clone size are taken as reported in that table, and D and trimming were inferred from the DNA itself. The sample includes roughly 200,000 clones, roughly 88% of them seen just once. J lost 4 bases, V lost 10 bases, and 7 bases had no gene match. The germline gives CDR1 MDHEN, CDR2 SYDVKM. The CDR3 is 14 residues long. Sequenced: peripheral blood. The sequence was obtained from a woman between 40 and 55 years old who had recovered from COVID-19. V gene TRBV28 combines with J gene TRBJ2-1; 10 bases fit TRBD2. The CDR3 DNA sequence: TGTGCCACCGTGCCGGGACTAGCGTACAATGAGCAGTTCTTC. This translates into CATVPGLAYNEQFF.